Shown below are 11 T cell receptor beta chains from a single sample sequenced in a study of blood T cell repertoires in COVID-19. Here immunoSEQ multiplex PCR was the method, and the copy in TCRdb shows in-frame clones only, minus some. The sample lists around 130,000 clones, around four fifths occurring once. The sequenced sample was peripheral blood. These receptors all stem from a man aged 40-50 years with active or convalescent COVID-19.

This sequence joins TRBV3-1 (or the pseudogene TRBV3-2) and TRBJ1-3, with D perhaps matching TRBD1 (5 bases). V shed 1 base and J shed 0 bases, with 7 bases lying between them. Germline V gene data show CDR1 as LGHDT and CDR2 as YNNKEL (reference sequence). The CDR3 length is 15 residues. The CDR3 DNA reads TGTGCCAGCAGCCAAGGGACACACTCTGGAAACACCATATATTTT. It specifies CASSQGTHSGNTIYF.

Worth noting for this clone: The junction departs from the called germline gene at one end, perhaps through a read error. This sequence joins TRBV6-5 and TRBJ2-1, with a weak D call TRBD2 (6 bases). The germline V gene encodes CDR1 MNHEY and CDR2 SVGAGI. The CDR3 contains 11 residues. For the CDR3, the DNA is TGTGCCAGCAGTTACCTTGGGACTGTCCTCTTC. Translated, it gives CASSYLGTVLF.

Regarding this clone: At the DNA level, this CDR3 is encoded by other sequences in the same sample as well. V usage is TRBV5-6 and J usage is TRBJ1-1; D might be TRBD1 (6 bases). The V gene's germline CDR1 is SGHDT and CDR2 YYEEEE. Deletions cut 0 bases from V and 1 base from J, with 10 bases between. This CDR3 is built from 15 residues. The CDR3 sequence is CASSLGGRGNTEAFF. CDR3 bases: TGTGCCAGCAGCTTGGGGGGGCGCGGGAACACTGAAGCTTTCTTT. The whole variable domain, filled in from reference TRBV5-6 and TRBJ1-1, reads DAGVTQSPTHLIKTRGQQVTLRCSPKSGHDTVSWYQQALGQGPQFIFQYYEEEERQRGNFPDRFSGHQFPNYSSELNVNALLLGDSALYLCASSLGGRGNTEAFFGQGTRLTVV.

This chain connects TRBV29-1 to TRBJ1-3; D is uncertain. This CDR3 has 14 amino acids. CDR1 and CDR2 (germline): SQVTM, ANQGSEA. Between the trimmed V and J ends, which lost 3 bases and 0 bases, there was a span of 9 bases. The CDR3 spells CSVDSRHSGNTIYF. The CDR3 DNA follows: TGCAGCGTTGACAGCCGACACTCTGGAAACACCATATATTTT.

The genes are TRBV7-2 and TRBJ1-2; TRBD1 matches at 11 bases. Germline loops: CDR1 SGHTA, CDR2 FQGNSA. This CDR3 is 14 amino acids long. The J segment lost 7 bases and the V segment lost 5 bases, leaving 6 bases of the junction unmatched. The CDR3 loop is CASSLGQGAGGYTF. CDR3 bases: TGTGCCAGCAGCCTAGGACAGGGGGCAGGTGGCTACACCTTC.

This chain connects TRBV5-4 to TRBJ1-4; 10 bases are a match to TRBD1. The CDR3 is 16 residues long. V was pared by 3 bases and J by 4 bases, with 6 bases of the junction left unmatched. Germline V gene data show CDR1 as SGHNT and CDR2 as YYREEE (reference sequence). The chain's CDR3 is CASSSSGTGVNEKLFF. In nucleotides, the CDR3 is TGTGCCAGCAGCTCGAGTGGGACAGGGGTTAATGAAAAACTGTTTTTT.

This chain uses TRBV7-2 with TRBJ1-1; D may be TRBD1 (6 bases). V lost 4 bases and J lost 3, with 12 bases in between. CDR1 SGHTA and CDR2 FQGNSA come from the germline V gene. The CDR3 is made up of 14 amino acids. CDR3 sequence: CASSSYPGDTEAFF. The CDR3 bases are TGTGCCAGCAGCTCGTATCCAGGGGACACTGAAGCTTTCTTT.

The chain combines TRBV4-2 with TRBJ2-1, with D hard to call. Germline-derived CDR1 and CDR2 are LGHNA and YNFKEQ. This CDR3 region has 15 residues. Trimming pared 3 bases from V and 2 bases from J, leaving 11 bases between. As DNA, the CDR3 is TGTGCCAGCAGCCACCGACTGGCAACCTACAATGAGCAGTTCTTC. Amino acid sequence: CASSHRLATYNEQFF.

This chain uses TRBV5-6 with TRBJ2-3, with 9 positions matching TRBD1. Germline CDR1 reads SGHDT; CDR2 reads YYEEEE. The trim removed 4 bases at V and 2 bases at J, leaving 5 bases unmatched. The CDR3 extends over 15 amino acids. CDR3 amino acids: CASSLDRGFTDTQYF. CDR3 nucleotides: TGTGCCAGCAGCCTCGACAGGGGGTTCACAGATACGCAGTATTTT.

This clone has just one count. V is TRBV5-1 and J is TRBJ1-3, with 7 bases matching TRBD1. Trimming removed 0 bases from V and 2 bases from J; junction bases left unmatched: 2. The CDR3 extends over 15 amino acids. Germline V gives CDR1 SGHRS, CDR2 YFSETQ. The CDR3 nucleotides read TGCGCCAGCAGCTTGGGGGACAGACCTGGAAACACCATATATTTT. This sequence encodes CASSLGDRPGNTIYF.

CDR3 DNA: TGCGCCAGCAGCTCGACAACTAGCGGCTACGAGCAGTACTTC. It encodes CASSSTTSGYEQYF. The chain carries TRBV5-1 and TRBJ2-7; 8 bases map to TRBD2. The CDR3 loop spans 14 amino acids. The germline V gene encodes CDR1 SGHRS and CDR2 YFSETQ. V gave up 3 bases and J gave up 3 bases; unmatched junction bases: 5.